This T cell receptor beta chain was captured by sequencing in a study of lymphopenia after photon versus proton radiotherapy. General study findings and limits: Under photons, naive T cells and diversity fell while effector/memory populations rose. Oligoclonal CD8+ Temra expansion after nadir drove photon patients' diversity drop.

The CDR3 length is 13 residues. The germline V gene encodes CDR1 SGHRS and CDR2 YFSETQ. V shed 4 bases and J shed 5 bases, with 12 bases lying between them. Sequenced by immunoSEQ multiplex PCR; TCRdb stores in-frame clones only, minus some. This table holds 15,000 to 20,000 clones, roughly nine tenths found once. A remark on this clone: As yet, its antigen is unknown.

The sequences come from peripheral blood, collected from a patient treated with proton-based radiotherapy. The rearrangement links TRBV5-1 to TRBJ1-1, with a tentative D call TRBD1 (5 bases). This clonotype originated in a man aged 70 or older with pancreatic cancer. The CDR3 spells CASSPRGETEAFF. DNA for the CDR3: TGCGCCAGCAGCCCGAGGGGTGAGACTGAAGCTTTCTTT.